This T cell receptor (beta chain) was recorded in a study of immune cell composition in non-small cell lung cancer. On this clone: Its specificity is not known.

Study-wide findings and caveats: No significant correlation existed between pack-years smoked and tumour clonality. Tumour-reactive clones were not shown to match dominant in vivo tumour clones. Squamous lung tumours showed higher top 10 clone scores and clonality than adenocarcinomas.

Generated by immunoSEQ multiplex PCR, the TCRdb table keeps only in-frame clones and is missing some. In the table there are a few thousand clones, roughly four fifths of which are singletons. This CDR3 has 16 amino acids. DNA was extracted from unsorted cell suspensions stored frozen. The sequence was collected from a human donor with non-small cell lung cancer. The V call is TRBV21-1, the J call TRBJ2-2; the table's D call, TRBD2, has no DNA check behind it. TRBV21-1 is reported as a pseudogene. The sequencing sample was made of lung tumor tissue. CDR3 bases: TGTGCCAGCAGCAAAGTACTAGCGGGAGGTATCGGGGAGCTGTTTTTT. As protein: CASSKVLAGGIGELFF.